This T cell receptor beta chain was documented in a study of T cell clones after liver transplantation. Study-level information: Apart from a few HCV-positive recipients, transplants were for non-autoimmune, non-viral reasons.

The repertoire was sequenced with immunoSEQ multiplex PCR; TCRdb's copy has only in-frame clones and lacks some. This table has tens of thousands of clones, roughly nine tenths appearing once. The CDR3 contains 13 residues. V shed 5 bases and J shed 5 bases, with 12 bases lying between them. The germline gives CDR1 SNHLY, CDR2 FYNNEI. The material was CD4+ T cells from blood, obtained before liver transplant. The chain employs TRBV2 and TRBJ2-5; D unresolved. This clonotype was obtained from a human donor who received a liver transplant. Here the CDR3 DNA reads TGTGCCAGCAGTCCCAGGCCCGGGGAGACCCAGTACTTC. This sequence encodes CASSPRPGETQYF.